This record concerns one TCR beta chain sequence. As yet, its antigen is unknown. The germline gene is not matched at one end of the junction; a read error may be the cause. The CDR3 loop spans 16 amino acids. Germline V CDR1 and CDR2: SEHNR, FQNEAQ (reference sequence). The data originate from a study of cytomegalovirus exposure and HLA in healthy donors. Study-wide points: An Asian-associated ancestry cluster reportedly showed fewer N-insertions than the roughly 670-donor mean in a later analysis. HLA allele associations emerged for under 20,000 TCR beta sequences in a later analysis, at 0.05 false discovery rate.

The PCR had 60 Vbeta and 13 Jbeta primers. Method: immunoSEQ multiplex PCR; TCRdb's copy keeps in-frame clones and lacks some. The sample shows roughly 190,000 clones, 8.5% to 10% of them seen only once. The receptor was isolated from a woman aged 30 to 39 in good health and CMV-seropositive. The chain combines TRBV7-9 with TRBJ2-1, with TRBD2 matching 11 bases. Sequenced: PBMCs. CDR3 sequence (DNA): TGTGCCAGCAGCTTACAAGGGACTAGCGGACACAAGGAGCAGTTCTTC. This gives the protein CASSLQGTSGHKEQFF.